A selection of T cell receptor beta chains follows, all from one sample in a study of cytomegalovirus exposure and HLA in healthy donors. Method: immunoSEQ multiplex PCR; TCRdb's copy keeps in-frame clones and lacks some. Of about 96,000 clones in the sample, 65% to 80% were seen once. The sequenced sample was PBMCs. All receptors come from a woman in her 70s in good health and CMV-seropositive. The CDR3 runs from the conserved cysteine through the conserved F or W. A D gene is named only where the DNA matches it firmly. The size entry is marked missing in some rows and otherwise reads once, few, many or a size class.

CDR3 length	D gene	clone size	V gene	J gene	CDR3 DNA	CDR3 protein
15	TRBD2	-	TRBV6-1	TRBJ2-7	TGTGCCAGCAGCCAACCTAGCGGAACCTCCTACGAGCAGTACTTC	CASSQPSGTSYEQYF
15	TRBD2	-	TRBV4-1	TRBJ2-7	TGCGCCAGCAGCCCGATTGCGGGGGGCACCTACGAGCAGTACTTC	CASSPIAGGTYEQYF
13	-	-	TRBV6-5	TRBJ2-1	TGTGCCAGCAGCCCCGCGGTGTCCAATGAGCAGTTCTTC	CASSPAVSNEQFF
17	-	-	TRBV27	TRBJ2-1	TGTGCCAGCAGTTTCATCTCCGGGACTCGTAAGGGCAATGAGCAGTTCTTC	CASSFISGTRKGNEQFF
16	TRBD1	once	TRBV27	TRBJ2-7	TGTGCCAGCAGTTTATACCCGGGCGACAGGGTCTACGAGCAGTACTTC	CASSLYPGDRVYEQYF
16	TRBD2	few	TRBV4-1	TRBJ2-3	TGCGCCAGCAGCCAGGGGACTAGCGTAGGTACAGATACGCAGTATTTT	CASSQGTSVGTDTQYF
15	-	-	TRBV7-2	TRBJ1-1	TGTGCCAGCAGCCCTACCCGACCAGGGTACTCTGAAGCTTTCTTT	CASSPTRPGYSEAFF
15	-	-	TRBV28	TRBJ2-1	TGTGCCAGCAGCAGCCGGGACACCTTTTACAATGAGCAGTTCTTC	CASSSRDTFYNEQFF
16	TRBD1	-	TRBV5-5	TRBJ2-1	TGTGCCAGCAGCCCAGGGACAGGGGGCGTTGGTAATGAGCAGTTCTTC	CASSPGTGGVGNEQFF
12	-	once	TRBV10-2	TRBJ1-1	TGCGCCAGCAGTGCGAGTCACACTGAAGCTTTCTTT	CASSASHTEAFF
10	TRBD1	-	TRBV6-6	TRBJ1-1	TGTGCCAGCGAGGACAGGGAAGCTTTCTTT	CASEDREAFF
15	TRBD2	-	TRBV5-1	TRBJ2-7	TGCGCCAGCAGCTTGGCTAGCGGGAGTTCCTACGAGCAGTACTTC	CASSLASGSSYEQYF
16	TRBD1	-	TRBV6-8	TRBJ1-1	TGTGCCAGCAGTCCAACGGACAGGGGCGAGAACACTGAAGCTTTCTTT	CASSPTDRGENTEAFF
15	TRBD1	-	TRBV6-6	TRBJ2-1	TGTGCCAGGGGGCCCCGGGACAGTTCTTACAATGAGCAGTTCTTC	CARGPRDSSYNEQFF
12	-	-	TRBV5-1	TRBJ2-5	TGCGCCAGCAGCCTCCAGGGGGAGACCCAGTACTTC	CASSLQGETQYF
15	TRBD1	-	TRBV11-2	TRBJ1-4	TGTGCCAGCAGCCTCGGGACAGCAACTAATGAAAAACTGTTTTTT	CASSLGTATNEKLFF
14	-	-	TRBV6-6	TRBJ2-3	TGTGCCAGCAGTTACCATCAGGGAACAGATACGCAGTATTTT	CASSYHQGTDTQYF
19	TRBD1	-	TRBV5-1	TRBJ1-6	TGCGCCAGCAGCTTCTCCCGGACAGGGGAAAACTCCTATAATTCACCCCTCCACTTT	CASSFSRTGENSYNSPLHF
17	TRBD2	-	TRBV7-9	TRBJ2-3	TGTGCCAGCAGCTCCTGGACTAGCGGGAGAGGCACAGATACGCAGTATTTT	CASSSWTSGRGTDTQYF
13	TRBD2	few	TRBV7-9	TRBJ2-7	TGTGCCAGCAGCAACAGGCCGGGAGGCGAGCAGTACTTC	CASSNRPGGEQYF
15	-	-	TRBV9	TRBJ2-5	TGTGCCAGCAGCGACAAGACAGGAGAACAAGAGACCCAGTACTTC	CASSDKTGEQETQYF
15	-	-	TRBV4-1	TRBJ2-7	TGCGCCAGCAGCCAGCCCGGGACTTCCACCTACGAGCAGTACTTC	CASSQPGTSTYEQYF
17	TRBD1	-	TRBV4-2	TRBJ2-1	TGTGCCAGCAGCCATGTCCGGACAGGGAGCTCCTACAATGAGCAGTTCTTC	CASSHVRTGSSYNEQFF
17	-	-	TRBV4-3	TRBJ1-4	TGCGCCAGCAGCCAAGATCGGTCCGTCACAACTAATGAAAAACTGTTTTTT	CASSQDRSVTTNEKLFF
18	-	once	TRBV7-8	TRBJ1-1	TGTGCCAGCAGCTTGTGGGCGAGGGGGGGCTCGATGAACACTGAAGCTTTCTTT	CASSLWARGGSMNTEAFF
14	-	-	TRBV7-9	TRBJ1-4	TGTGCCAGCAGCTTACGTGGGCTTAATGAAAAACTGTTTTTT	CASSLRGLNEKLFF
16	TRBD2	-	TRBV18	TRBJ2-1	TGTGCCAGCTCACTGCTTGGAGCGGGGGCGGTCGATGAGCAGTTCTTC	CASSLLGAGAVDEQFF
16	-	-	TRBV5-5	TRBJ1-3	TGTGCCAGCAGCTTGGCCACAGGAGCCTCTGGAAACACCATATATTTT	CASSLATGASGNTIYF
13	-	-	TRBV27	TRBJ2-1	TGTGCCAGCAGTCCCCTCACTAGGGATGAGCAGTTCTTC	CASSPLTRDEQFF
16	TRBD1	-	TRBV5-1	TRBJ1-2	TGCGCCAGCAGCGACGAGGGGACAGGGGGAGGGTATGGCTACACCTTC	CASSDEGTGGGYGYTF
16	TRBD2	-	TRBV9	TRBJ2-3	TGTGCCAGCAGCGTAGACCGCGGGGGAGGCACAGATACGCAGTATTTT	CASSVDRGGGTDTQYF
13	TRBD2	-	TRBV7-8	TRBJ2-1	TGTGCCAGCAGCTTACCGGCGGGAGCTGAGCAGTTCTTC	CASSLPAGAEQFF
15	TRBD1	-	TRBV6-1	TRBJ2-3	TGTGCCAGCAGTAGACAGGGGACGAGCACAGATACGCAGTATTTT	CASSRQGTSTDTQYF